Sequencing of this TCR beta chain was carried out in a study of T cell repertoires in cytomegalovirus infection. As for the study in general: Recently identified HLA-C-restricted and well-studied HLA-B-restricted CMV epitopes were used. It was the public TCR beta signatures that indicated both CMV infection and matching HLA type. Study-wide findings and caveats: Across the ex vivo response, the dominant clonotypes were HLA-C-restricted CMV-specific TCR beta clonotypes. The study identified carriers of CMV plus the relevant HLA from cumulative public TCR beta family frequency.

Turning to this clonotype: Its antigen is not identified.

TCRdb re-analysed the reads in MiXCR, keeping a single row per CDR3 protein. The repertoire includes some 920,000 distinct CDR3 sequences, roughly a third of them detected once, and roughly an eighth sits in the top ten. Between the trimmed V and J ends, which lost 4 bases and 0 bases, there was a span of 14 bases. CDR1 is MGHRA, CDR2 YSYEKL, per germline. The CDR3 contains 16 residues. The specimen was cultured CD8+ T cells from PBMCs, collected from culture after CMV antigen stimulation. The source is a human donor in good health (CMV status not recorded). Some clones in this sample may be carry-over from other donors' samples. The chain links TRBV4-1 to TRBJ2-3, with a possible D match to TRBD1 (6 bases). CDR3 bases: TGCGCCAGCAGCCCCCAAGGACAGACTAGCACAGATACGCAGTATTTT. Its translation is CASSPQGQTSTDTQYF.